This TCR beta chain was recorded in a study of kidney transplant recipient with SARS-CoV-2 infection. One entry per CDR3 protein, called by TCRdb with MiXCR from the reads. Altogether fewer than 250,000 distinct CDR3 sequences are present, around 28% being singletons, with the ten largest covering almost 7.5%. This clonotype was recorded at least ten times. V was clipped by 7 bases and J by 6 bases, with 13 bases between them. The CDR3 has 12 amino acids. Germline V gene sequence: CDR1 SQVTM, CDR2 ANQGSEA. This receptor was obtained from a young adult male patient who had COVID-19 and was a kidney transplant recipient. T cells may partly derive from the graft donor. The sample here was a blood sample, taken at baseline and between days 110 and 120 from a kidney transplant recipient. This chain links TRBV29-1 with TRBJ2-1, with a tentative D call TRBD2 (6 bases). The CDR3 region is CSARLESNEQFF. In DNA form, the CDR3 reads TGCAGCGCCAGACTAGAATCCAATGAGCAGTTCTTC.